These 12 T cell receptor beta chains originate from one sample sequenced in a study of OX40 agonist ivuxolimab in advanced cancers. Sequencing used immunoSEQ multiplex PCR; TCRdb keeps in-frame clones, though not all of them. Of about 80,000 clones listed, roughly 93% are singletons. The sample here was CD4+ or CD8+ T cells sorted from blood, taken in a trial of the OX40 agonist ivuxolimab. Every receptor here comes from an adult with an advanced solid tumor such as melanoma, head and neck, liver or kidney cancer.

Comments on this clone: A junction boundary mismatches the germline segment, possibly from a read error. The V gene is TRBV27, the J gene TRBJ1-5; no clear D gene. The CDR3 has 15 residues. Germline V gene data show CDR1 as MNHEY and CDR2 as SMNVEV (reference sequence). The DNA of the CDR3 is TGTGCCGGCAGTCCAAGGGTTGATAGCAATCAGCCCCAGCATTTT. This gives the protein CAGSPRVDSNQPQHF.

The V and J genes are TRBV21-1 and TRBJ2-7; TRBD2, as called in the table, went unchecked against the DNA. TRBV21-1 corresponds to a pseudogene. The CDR3 has 16 amino acids. The CDR3 is CASSKRGSGSDYEQYF. CDR3 DNA: TGTGCCAGCAGCAAAAGGGGAAGCGGGAGCGACTACGAGCAGTACTTC.

The chain has TRBV7-2 and TRBJ2-1; TRBD2 aligns across 10 bases. Per germline, CDR1 SGHTA and CDR2 FQGNSA. The junction had 23 bases not matched to a gene; V was cut back by 8 bases and J by 13 bases. This CDR3 has 17 amino acids. The CDR3 DNA sequence: TGTGCCAGCTCCCAAGACCCGGGACTAGCGATTGCGGGTATTCAGTTCTTC. Translating gives CASSQDPGLAIAGIQFF.

The rearrangement links TRBV9 to TRBJ1-4; TRBD1 agrees at 9 bases. Trimming cost V 4 bases and J 3 bases; bases outside gene matches: 7. The CDR3 totals 16 residues. Germline V lookup: CDR1 SGDLS, CDR2 YYNGEE. CDR3 in DNA: TGTGCCAGCAGCTTTACAGGGGGCGGGTCTAATGAAAAACTGTTTTTT. Encoded protein: CASSFTGGGSNEKLFF.

The chain recombines TRBV28 with TRBJ1-4; 9 positions agree with TRBD1. This CDR3 has 14 amino acids. Germline V CDR1 and CDR2: MDHEN, SYDVKM. J was trimmed by 8 bases and V by 5 bases; bases with no gene match: 6. The CDR3 region is CASSPGQGPEKLFF. The CDR3 DNA reads as TGTGCCAGCAGTCCCGGACAGGGGCCCGAAAAACTGTTTTTT.

The chain has TRBV7-9 and TRBJ1-6; no reliable D call. The V end was cut by 3 bases, the J end by 7 bases, with 7 bases between. Germline CDR1 is SEHNR and CDR2 is FQNEAQ (reference sequence). The CDR3 contains 13 residues. The CDR3 coding sequence is TGTGCCAGCAGCTTTGATCAGAATTCACCCCTCCACTTT. Translation gives CASSFDQNSPLHF.

The chain carries TRBV5-1 and TRBJ1-3; 9 bases line up with TRBD1. The germline gives CDR1 SGHRS, CDR2 YFSETQ. The V segment lost 3 bases and the J segment 4 bases; nucleotides outside the gene matches: 8. CDR3 length equals 16 residues. CDR3 nucleotides: TGCGCCAGCAGCTCCGCGCCAGGGACAGGGGGAAACACCATATATTTT. Translated, it gives CASSSAPGTGGNTIYF.

The chain carries TRBV4-1 and TRBJ2-1; TRBD2 might be the D (6 bases). The V gene lost 0 bases and the J gene lost 1 base, with 19 bases spanning the gap. CDR3 length: 19 amino acids. Germline V gene data show CDR1 as MGHRA and CDR2 as YSYEKL. CDR3 sequence: CASSQDPSRGLRSYNEQFF. The DNA of the CDR3 is TGCGCCAGCAGCCAAGATCCCTCGCGGGGCCTGAGATCCTACAATGAGCAGTTCTTC.

The V call is TRBV28, the J call TRBJ1-5; the D gene is possibly TRBD1 (5 bases). The V end lost 7 bases, the J end lost 7 bases, and 14 bases lay between the germline ends. The germline V gene encodes CDR1 MDHEN and CDR2 SYDVKM. The CDR3 contains 13 residues. This CDR3 reads CASTWQGGQPQHF. The CDR3 DNA sequence: TGTGCCAGCACGTGGCAGGGTGGACAGCCCCAGCATTTT.

The chain combines TRBV7-9 with TRBJ2-1, with 9 bases identical to TRBD1. V was clipped by 7 bases and J by 2 bases; unmatched bases: 3. The CDR3 sequence is 14 residues long. From germline, CDR1 is SEHNR and CDR2 FQNEAQ (reference sequence). The CDR3 region has the DNA TGTGCCAGCAAGGACAGGGGCCCCTACAATGAGCAGTTCTTC. Its translation: CASKDRGPYNEQFF.

The chain has TRBV19 and TRBJ1-1; D may be TRBD1 (6 bases). The CDR3 extends over 17 amino acids. V gave up 4 bases and J gave up 3 bases, with 21 bases separating them. Germline CDR1 LNHDA, CDR2 SQIVND (reference sequence). The CDR3 nucleotides are TGTGCCAGTAGTACCCGATACGGAACAGGGTGGGACACTGAAGCTTTCTTT. Residues: CASSTRYGTGWDTEAFF. Combining the CDR3 with reference TRBV19 and TRBJ1-1 gives the whole variable domain DGGITQSPKYLFRKEGQNVTLSCEQNLNHDAMYWYRQDPGQGLRLIYYSQIVNDFQKGDIAEGYSVSREKKESFPLTVTSAQKNPTAFYLCASSTRYGTGWDTEAFFGQGTRLTVV.

The V and J genes are TRBV7-9 and TRBJ1-3, with D unclear. This CDR3 is built from 14 residues. V was trimmed by 0 bases and J by 2 bases, leaving 5 bases between them. CDR1 is SEHNR and CDR2 is FQNEAQ in the germline V gene (reference sequence). The CDR3 here is CASSLAATGNTIYF. The CDR3 DNA follows: TGTGCCAGCAGCTTAGCGGCGACTGGAAACACCATATATTTT.